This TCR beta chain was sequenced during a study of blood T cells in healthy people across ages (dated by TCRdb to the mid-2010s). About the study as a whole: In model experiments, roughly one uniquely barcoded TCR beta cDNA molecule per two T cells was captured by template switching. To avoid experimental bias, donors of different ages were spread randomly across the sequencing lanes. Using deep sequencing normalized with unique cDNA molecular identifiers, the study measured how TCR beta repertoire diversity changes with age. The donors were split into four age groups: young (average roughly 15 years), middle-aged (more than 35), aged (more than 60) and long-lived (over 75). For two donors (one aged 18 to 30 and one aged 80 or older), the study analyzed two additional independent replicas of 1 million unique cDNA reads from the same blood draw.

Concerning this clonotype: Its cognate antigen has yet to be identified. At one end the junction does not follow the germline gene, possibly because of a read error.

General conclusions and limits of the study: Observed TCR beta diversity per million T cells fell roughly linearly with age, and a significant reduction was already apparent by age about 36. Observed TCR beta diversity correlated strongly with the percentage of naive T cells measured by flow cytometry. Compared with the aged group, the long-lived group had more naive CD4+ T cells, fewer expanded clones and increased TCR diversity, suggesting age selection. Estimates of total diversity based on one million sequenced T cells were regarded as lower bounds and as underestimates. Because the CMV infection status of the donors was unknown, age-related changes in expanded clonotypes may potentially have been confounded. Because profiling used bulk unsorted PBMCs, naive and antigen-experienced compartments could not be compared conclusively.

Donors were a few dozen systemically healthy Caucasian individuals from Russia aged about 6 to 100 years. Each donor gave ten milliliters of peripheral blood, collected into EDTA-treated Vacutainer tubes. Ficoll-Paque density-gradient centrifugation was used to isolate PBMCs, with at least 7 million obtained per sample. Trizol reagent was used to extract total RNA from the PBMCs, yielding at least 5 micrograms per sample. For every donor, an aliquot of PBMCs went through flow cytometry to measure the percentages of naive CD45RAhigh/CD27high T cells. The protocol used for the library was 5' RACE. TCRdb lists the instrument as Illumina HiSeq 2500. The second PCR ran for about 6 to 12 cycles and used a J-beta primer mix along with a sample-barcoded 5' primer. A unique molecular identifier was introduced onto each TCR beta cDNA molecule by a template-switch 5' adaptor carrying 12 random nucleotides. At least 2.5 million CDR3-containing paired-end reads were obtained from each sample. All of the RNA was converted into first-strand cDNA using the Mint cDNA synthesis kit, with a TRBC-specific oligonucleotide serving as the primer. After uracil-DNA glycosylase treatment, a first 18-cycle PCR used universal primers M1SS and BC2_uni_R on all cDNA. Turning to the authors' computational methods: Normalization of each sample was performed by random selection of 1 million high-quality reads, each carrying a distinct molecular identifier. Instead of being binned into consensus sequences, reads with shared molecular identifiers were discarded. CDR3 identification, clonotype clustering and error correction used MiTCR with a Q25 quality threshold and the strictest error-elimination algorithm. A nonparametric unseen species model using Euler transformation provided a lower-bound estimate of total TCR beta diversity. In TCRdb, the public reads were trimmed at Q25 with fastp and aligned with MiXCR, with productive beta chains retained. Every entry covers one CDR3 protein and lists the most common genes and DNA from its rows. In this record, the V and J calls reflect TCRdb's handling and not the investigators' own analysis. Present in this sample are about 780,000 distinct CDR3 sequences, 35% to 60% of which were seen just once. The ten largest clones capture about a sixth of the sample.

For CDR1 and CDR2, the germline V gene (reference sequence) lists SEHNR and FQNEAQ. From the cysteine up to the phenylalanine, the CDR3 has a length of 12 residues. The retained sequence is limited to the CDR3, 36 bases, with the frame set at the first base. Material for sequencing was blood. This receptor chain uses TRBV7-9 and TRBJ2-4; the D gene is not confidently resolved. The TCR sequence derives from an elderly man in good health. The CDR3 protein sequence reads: CASGVAKSIQYF. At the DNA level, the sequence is TGTGCCAGCGGGGTAGCCAAAAGCATTCAGTACTTC.